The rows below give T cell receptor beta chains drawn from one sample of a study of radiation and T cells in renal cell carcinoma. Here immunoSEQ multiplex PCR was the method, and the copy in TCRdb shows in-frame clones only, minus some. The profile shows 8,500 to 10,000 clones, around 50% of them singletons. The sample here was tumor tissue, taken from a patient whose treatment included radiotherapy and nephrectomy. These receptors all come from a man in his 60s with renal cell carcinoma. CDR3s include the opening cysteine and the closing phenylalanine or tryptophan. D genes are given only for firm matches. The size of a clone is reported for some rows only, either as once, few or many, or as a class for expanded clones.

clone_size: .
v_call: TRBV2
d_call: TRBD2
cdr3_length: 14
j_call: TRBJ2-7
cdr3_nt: TGTGCCAGCTCCGGCGGGAGGGCCCGGTACGAGCAGTACTTC
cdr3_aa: CASSGGRARYEQYF

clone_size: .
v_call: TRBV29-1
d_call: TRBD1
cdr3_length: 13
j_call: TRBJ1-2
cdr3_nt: TGCAGCGGTGGACAGGGCGTTAACTATGGCTACACCTTC
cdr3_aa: CSGGQGVNYGYTF

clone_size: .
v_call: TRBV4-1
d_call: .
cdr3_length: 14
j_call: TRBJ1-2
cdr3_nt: TGCGCCAGCAGCCAAGGGGGCAGACCGGATGGCTACACCTTC
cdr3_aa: CASSQGGRPDGYTF

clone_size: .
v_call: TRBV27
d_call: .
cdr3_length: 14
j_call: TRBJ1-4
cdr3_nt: TGTGCCAGCAGTTTTTTGGGGCCTAATGAAAAACTGTTTTTT
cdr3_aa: CASSFLGPNEKLFF

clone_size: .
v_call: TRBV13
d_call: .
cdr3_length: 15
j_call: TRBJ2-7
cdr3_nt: TGTGCCAGCAGCTTAAGGTCGGCAGGCTCCTACGAGCAGTACTTC
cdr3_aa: CASSLRSAGSYEQYF

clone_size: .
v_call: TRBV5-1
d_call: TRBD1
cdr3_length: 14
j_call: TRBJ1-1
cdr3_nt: TGCGCCAGCAGCTCAGGGGGCTGGGACACTGAAGCTTTCTTT
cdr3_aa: CASSSGGWDTEAFF

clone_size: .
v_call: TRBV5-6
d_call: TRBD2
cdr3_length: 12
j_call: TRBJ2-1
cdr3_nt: TGTGCCAGCAGCCGACTAGCAGAGAGTTTGTTCTTC
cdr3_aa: CASSRLAESLFF

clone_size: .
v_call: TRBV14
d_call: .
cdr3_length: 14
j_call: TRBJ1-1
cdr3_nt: TGTGCCAGCAGCCGCGCAGGGGTAATGACTGCAGCTTTCTTT
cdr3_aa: CASSRAGVMTAAFF

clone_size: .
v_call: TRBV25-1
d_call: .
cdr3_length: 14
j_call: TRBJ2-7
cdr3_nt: TGTGCCAGCAGTCCTAGAGGGCAGGCCTACGAGCAGTACTTC
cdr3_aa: CASSPRGQAYEQYF

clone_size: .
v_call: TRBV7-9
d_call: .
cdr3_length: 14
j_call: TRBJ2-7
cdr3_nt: TGTGCCAGCAGCTTAGCGACTAGCTCCTACGAGCAGTACTTC
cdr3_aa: CASSLATSSYEQYF

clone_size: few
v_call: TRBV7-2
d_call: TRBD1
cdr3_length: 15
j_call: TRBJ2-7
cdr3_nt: TGTGCCAGCAGCCCCAGGGACAGGGAATCCTACGAGCAGTACTTC
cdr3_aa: CASSPRDRESYEQYF

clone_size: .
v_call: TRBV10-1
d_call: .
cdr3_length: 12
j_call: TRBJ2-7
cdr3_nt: TGCGCCAGCAGCTCCACTAGCAGCGAGCAGTACTTC
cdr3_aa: CASSSTSSEQYF

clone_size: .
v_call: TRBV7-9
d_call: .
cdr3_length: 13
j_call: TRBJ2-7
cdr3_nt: TGTGCCAGCAGCTTAAATGGCAAGGGCGAGCAGTACTTC
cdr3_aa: CASSLNGKGEQYF

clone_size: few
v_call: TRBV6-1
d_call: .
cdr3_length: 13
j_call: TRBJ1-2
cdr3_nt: TGTGCCAGCAGTGAAACGGGTCTCTATGGCTACACCTTC
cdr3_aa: CASSETGLYGYTF

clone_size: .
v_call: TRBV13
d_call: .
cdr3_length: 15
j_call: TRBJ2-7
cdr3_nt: TGTGCCAGCAGACCTTGGACCACCAGCTCCTACGAGCAGTACTTC
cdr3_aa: CASRPWTTSSYEQYF

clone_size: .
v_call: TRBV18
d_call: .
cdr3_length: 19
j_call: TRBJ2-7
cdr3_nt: TGTGCCAGCTCACCTAAGAGTTATGAGGGAACTCGAGGCTTCTACGAGCAGTACTTC
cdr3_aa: CASSPKSYEGTRGFYEQYF

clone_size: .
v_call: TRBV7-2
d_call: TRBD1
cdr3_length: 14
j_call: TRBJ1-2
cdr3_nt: TGTGCCAGCAGCTTAGCGTCCCTTGGACAGGCTCGCACCTTC
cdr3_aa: CASSLASLGQARTF

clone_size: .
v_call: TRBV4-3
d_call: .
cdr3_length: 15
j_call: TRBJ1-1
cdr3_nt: TGCGCCAGCAGCCGACTATTAGACAGTATCCTAGAAGCTTTCTTT
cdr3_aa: CASSRLLDSILEAFF

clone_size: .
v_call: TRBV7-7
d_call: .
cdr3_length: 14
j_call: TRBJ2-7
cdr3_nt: TGTGCCAGCAGCTTAGGGCAGGGGACCTACGAGCAGTACTTC
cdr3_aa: CASSLGQGTYEQYF

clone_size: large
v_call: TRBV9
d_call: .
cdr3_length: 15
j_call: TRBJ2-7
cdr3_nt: TGTGCCAGCAGCGTCACCGGGACTTTAGGCTACGAGCAGTACTTC
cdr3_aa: CASSVTGTLGYEQYF

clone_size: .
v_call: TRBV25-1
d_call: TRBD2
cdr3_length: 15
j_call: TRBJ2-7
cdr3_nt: TGTGCCAGCAGTGTCGCGGGGGTGAGCTCCTACGAGCAGTACTTC
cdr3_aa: CASSVAGVSSYEQYF

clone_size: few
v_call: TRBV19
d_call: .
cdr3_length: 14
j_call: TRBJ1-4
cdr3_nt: TGTGCCAGTACCTCTGGGGTCTCGGGTGAAAAACTGTTTTTT
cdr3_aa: CASTSGVSGEKLFF

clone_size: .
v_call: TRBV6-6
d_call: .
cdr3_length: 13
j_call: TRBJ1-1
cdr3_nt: TGTGCCAGCAGTTGGGGGGAGGACACTGAAGCTTTCTTT
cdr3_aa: CASSWGEDTEAFF

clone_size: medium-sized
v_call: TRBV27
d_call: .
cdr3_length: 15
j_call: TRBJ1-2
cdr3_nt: TGTGCCAGCAGTTTAAATGGGTTCGCCCCCTATGGCTACACCTTC
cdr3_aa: CASSLNGFAPYGYTF

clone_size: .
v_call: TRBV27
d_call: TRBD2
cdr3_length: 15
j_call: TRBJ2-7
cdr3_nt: TGTGCCAGCAGTATCACAGGCGGGAGCTCCTACGAGCAGTACTTC
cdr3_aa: CASSITGGSSYEQYF

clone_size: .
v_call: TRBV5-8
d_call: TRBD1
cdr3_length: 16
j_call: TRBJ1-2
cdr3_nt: TGTGCCAGCAGCTCCGATGGGACAGGGGAGATCTATGGCTACACCTTC
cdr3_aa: CASSSDGTGEIYGYTF

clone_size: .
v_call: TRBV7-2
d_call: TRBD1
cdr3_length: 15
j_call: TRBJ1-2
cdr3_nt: TGTGCCAGCAGCCAATGGACAGGCTCTAACTATGGCTACACCTTC
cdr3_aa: CASSQWTGSNYGYTF

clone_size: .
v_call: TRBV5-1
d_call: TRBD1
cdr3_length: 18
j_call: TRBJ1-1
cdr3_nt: TGCGCCAGCAGCTCCCTCGGACAGGGTTCAGGCATGAACACTGAAGCTTTCTTT
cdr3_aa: CASSSLGQGSGMNTEAFF

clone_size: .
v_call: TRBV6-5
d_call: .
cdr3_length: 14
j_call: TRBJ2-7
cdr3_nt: TGTGCCAGCAGGCTAGAAGTTCCCTCAACCGAGCAGTACTTC
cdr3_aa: CASRLEVPSTEQYF

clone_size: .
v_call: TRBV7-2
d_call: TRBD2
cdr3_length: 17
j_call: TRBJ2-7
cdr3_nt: TGTGCCAGCAGCTTACCCACTTCAGCGGGAGGGCCTGACGAGCAGTACTTC
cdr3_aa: CASSLPTSAGGPDEQYF

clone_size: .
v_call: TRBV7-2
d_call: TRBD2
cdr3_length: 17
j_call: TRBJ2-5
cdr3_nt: TGTGCCAGCAGCTTACGGGGTAGAGGACTAGCGTTGGAGACCCAGTACTTC
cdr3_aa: CASSLRGRGLALETQYF

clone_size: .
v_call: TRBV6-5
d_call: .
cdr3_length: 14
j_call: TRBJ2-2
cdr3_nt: TGTGCCAGCAGCCTTACCGTGAGGACCGGGGAGCTGTTTTTT
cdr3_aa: CASSLTVRTGELFF

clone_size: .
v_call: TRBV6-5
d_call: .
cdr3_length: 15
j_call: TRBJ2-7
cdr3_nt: TGTGCCAGCAGTTCTGGGGGACTGGCCTCCTACGAGCAGTACTTC
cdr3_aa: CASSSGGLASYEQYF

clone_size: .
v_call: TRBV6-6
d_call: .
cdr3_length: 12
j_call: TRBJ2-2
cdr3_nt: TGTGCCACCAGCCTCCCAGACGGGGAGCTGTTTTTT
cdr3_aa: CATSLPDGELFF

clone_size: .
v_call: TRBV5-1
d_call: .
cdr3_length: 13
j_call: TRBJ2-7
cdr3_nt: TGCGCCAGCAGCCTTGGGTCGGCCTACGAGCAGTACTTC
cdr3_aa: CASSLGSAYEQYF

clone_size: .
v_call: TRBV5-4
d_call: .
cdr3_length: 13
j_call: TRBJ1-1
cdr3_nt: TGTGCCAGCAGCTTGGTGTCAGCCACTGAAGCTTTCTTT
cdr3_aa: CASSLVSATEAFF

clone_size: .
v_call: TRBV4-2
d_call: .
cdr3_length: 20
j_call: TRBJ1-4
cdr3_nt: TGTGCCAGCAGCCAAGACCGGGGGGGACTTGGACCGGAAACTAATGAAAAACTGTTTTTT
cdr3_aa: CASSQDRGGLGPETNEKLFF

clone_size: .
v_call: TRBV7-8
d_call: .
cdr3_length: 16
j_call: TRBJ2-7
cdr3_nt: TGTGCCAGCAGCTTAGAAGTCGGAACAGGATTCTACGAGCAGTACTTC
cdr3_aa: CASSLEVGTGFYEQYF

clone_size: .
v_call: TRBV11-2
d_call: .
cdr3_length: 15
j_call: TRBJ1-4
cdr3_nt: TGTGCCAGCAGCTCCAGGGGAGGAATGGGTGAAAAACTGTTTTTT
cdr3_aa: CASSSRGGMGEKLFF

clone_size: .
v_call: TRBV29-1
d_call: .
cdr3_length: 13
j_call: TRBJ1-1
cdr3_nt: TGCAGCGTTGCGGTGGCGGCAGAAAGGGAAGCTTTCTTT
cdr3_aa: CSVAVAAEREAFF

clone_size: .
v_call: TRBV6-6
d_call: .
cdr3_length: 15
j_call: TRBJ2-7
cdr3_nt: TGTGCCAGCAGTCCACATAAGGGGGAGGGAAGTGAGCAGTACTTC
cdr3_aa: CASSPHKGEGSEQYF

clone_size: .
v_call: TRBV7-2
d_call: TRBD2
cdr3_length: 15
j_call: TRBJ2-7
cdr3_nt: TGTGCCAGCAGCGCAAGACTAGCGGGAGGGCGCGAGCAGTACTTC
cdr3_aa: CASSARLAGGREQYF

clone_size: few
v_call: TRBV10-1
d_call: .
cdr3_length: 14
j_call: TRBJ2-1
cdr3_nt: TGCGCCAGCAGTGAGTCCCCCTTAGTGGATGAGCAGTTCTTC
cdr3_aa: CASSESPLVDEQFF

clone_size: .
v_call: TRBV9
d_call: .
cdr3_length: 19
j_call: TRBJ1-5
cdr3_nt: TGTGCCAGCAGCGTAGACCAGGGGACTCCGATCAGCCCAGATCAGCCCCAGCATTTT
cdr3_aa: CASSVDQGTPISPDQPQHF

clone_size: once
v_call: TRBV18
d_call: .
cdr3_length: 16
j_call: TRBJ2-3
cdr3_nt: TGTGCCAGCTCACCAGGTGTTAGCTCTAGCACAGATACGCAGTATTTT
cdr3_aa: CASSPGVSSSTDTQYF

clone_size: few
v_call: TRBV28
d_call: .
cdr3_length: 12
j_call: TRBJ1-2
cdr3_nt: TGTGCCAGCAGCCAACAGGCCTATGGCTACACCTTC
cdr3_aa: CASSQQAYGYTF

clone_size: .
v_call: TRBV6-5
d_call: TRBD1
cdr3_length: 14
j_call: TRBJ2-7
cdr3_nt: TGTGCCAGCCGCTGGGGGGACAGGACCAACGAGCAGTACTTC
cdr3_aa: CASRWGDRTNEQYF

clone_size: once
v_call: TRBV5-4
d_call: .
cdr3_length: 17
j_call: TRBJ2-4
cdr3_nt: TGTGCCAGCACCAACAGGGAGGGGGACTTAGCCAAAAACATTCAGTACTTC
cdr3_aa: CASTNREGDLAKNIQYF

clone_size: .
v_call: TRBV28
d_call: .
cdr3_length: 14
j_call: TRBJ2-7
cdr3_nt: TGTGCCAGCAGTCCCGGGACCGTACCCTACGAGCAGTACTTC
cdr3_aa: CASSPGTVPYEQYF

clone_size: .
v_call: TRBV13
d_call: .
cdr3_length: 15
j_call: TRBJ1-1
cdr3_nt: TGTGCCAGCGGTTCCACAGGACAGTTGAACACTGAAGCTTTCTTT
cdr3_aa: CASGSTGQLNTEAFF

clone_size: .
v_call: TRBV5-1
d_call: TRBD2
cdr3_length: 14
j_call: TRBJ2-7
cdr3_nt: TGCGCCAGCAGCTTAGGACTAGCGGTTAAAGAGCAGTACTTC
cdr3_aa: CASSLGLAVKEQYF

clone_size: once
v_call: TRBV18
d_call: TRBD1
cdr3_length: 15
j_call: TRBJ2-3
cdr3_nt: TGTGCCAGCTCACCAAGGGGACAGGGAACAGATACGCAGTATTTT
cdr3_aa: CASSPRGQGTDTQYF

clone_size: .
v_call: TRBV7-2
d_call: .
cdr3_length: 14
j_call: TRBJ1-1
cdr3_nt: TGTGCCAGCAGCTTGGGGGGCGTAGGAACTGAAGCTTTCTTT
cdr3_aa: CASSLGGVGTEAFF

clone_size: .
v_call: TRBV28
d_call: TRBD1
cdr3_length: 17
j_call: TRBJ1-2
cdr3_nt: TGTGCCAGCAGTACCCCGGGACAGGGGACAACTAACTATGGCTACACCTTC
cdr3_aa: CASSTPGQGTTNYGYTF

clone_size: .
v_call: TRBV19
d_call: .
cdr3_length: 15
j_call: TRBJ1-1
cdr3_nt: TGTGCCAGTAGTCCCCTCGAGGCTTCCGCGCCTGAAGCTTTCTTT
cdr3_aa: CASSPLEASAPEAFF

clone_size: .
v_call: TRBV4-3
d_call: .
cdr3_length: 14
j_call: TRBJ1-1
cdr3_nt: TGCGCCAGCAGCGATTCGTGGCAGAACACTGAAGCTTTCTTT
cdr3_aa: CASSDSWQNTEAFF

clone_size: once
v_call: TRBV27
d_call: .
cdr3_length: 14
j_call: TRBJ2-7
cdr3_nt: TGTGCCAGCAGTTTATTGGGGGGCGCGGGCGAGCAGTACTTC
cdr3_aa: CASSLLGGAGEQYF

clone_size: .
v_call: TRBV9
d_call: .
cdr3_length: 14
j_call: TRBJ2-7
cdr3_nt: TGTGCCAGCAGCGTAGCAGTGGCTGGCTACGAGCAGTACTTC
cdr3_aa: CASSVAVAGYEQYF

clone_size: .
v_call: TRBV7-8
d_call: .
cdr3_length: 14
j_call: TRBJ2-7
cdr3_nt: TGTGCCAGCAGCACCCGGACGGGTACCTACGAGCAGTACTTC
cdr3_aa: CASSTRTGTYEQYF

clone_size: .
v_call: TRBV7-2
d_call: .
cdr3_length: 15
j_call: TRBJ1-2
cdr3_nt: TGTGCCAGCAGCGACCAAGGGCGAGCTAACTATGGCTACACCTTC
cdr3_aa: CASSDQGRANYGYTF